This TCR beta chain was found in a study of blood T cell repertoires in COVID-19. V shed 4 bases and J shed 4 bases, with 11 bases lying between them. Per the germline V gene, CDR1 is SGDLS and CDR2 is YYNGEE. There are 13 residues in the CDR3. Using immunoSEQ multiplex PCR, the repertoire was profiled, and TCRdb retains in-frame clones only, with some absent. The profile shows about 79,000 clones, approximately 90% of them singletons. This clonotype originated in a man aged 50-59 years with active COVID-19. Sequencing was performed on peripheral blood. The chain couples TRBV9 to TRBJ1-2, with D possibly matching TRBD1 (5 bases). The CDR3 nucleotides read TGTGCCAGCAGCCCTACAGGCGTCTATGGCTACACCTTC. It yields the protein CASSPTGVYGYTF.